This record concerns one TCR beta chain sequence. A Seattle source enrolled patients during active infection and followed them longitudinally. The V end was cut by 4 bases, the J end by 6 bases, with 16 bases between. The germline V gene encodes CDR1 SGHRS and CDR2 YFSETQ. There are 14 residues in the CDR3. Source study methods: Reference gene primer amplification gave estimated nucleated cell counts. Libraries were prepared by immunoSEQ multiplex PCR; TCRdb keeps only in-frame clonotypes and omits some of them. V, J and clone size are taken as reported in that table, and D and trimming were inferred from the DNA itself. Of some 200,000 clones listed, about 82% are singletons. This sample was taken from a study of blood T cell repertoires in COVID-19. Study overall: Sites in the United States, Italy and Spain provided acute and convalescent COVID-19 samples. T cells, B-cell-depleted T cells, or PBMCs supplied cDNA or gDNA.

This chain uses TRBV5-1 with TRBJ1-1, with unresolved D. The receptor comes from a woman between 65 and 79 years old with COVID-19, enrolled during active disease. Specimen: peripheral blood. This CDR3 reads CASSPPSGAPEAFF. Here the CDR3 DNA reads TGCGCCAGCAGCCCCCCCTCCGGAGCCCCTGAAGCTTTCTTT.